These T cell receptor beta chains were read from a single sample in a study of blood T cell repertoires in COVID-19. Sequenced by immunoSEQ multiplex PCR; TCRdb stores in-frame clones only, minus some. Of about 180,000 clones in the sample, around 86% are singletons; the top ten hold 2.5% to 3%. The specimen sequenced was peripheral blood. Receptor source: a young woman with active or convalescent COVID-19. Both conserved end residues are trimmed from each CDR3.

TRBJ1-3 TRBV10-3 ANAPRPGNTIY
TRBJ1-1 TRBV19 ASRLGQGNTEAF
TRBJ2-7 TRBV29-1 SVVREGYEQY
TRBJ1-2 TRBV7-6 ASSQGQGGSYGYT
TRBJ1-1 TRBV25-1 ASSDPRQATEAF
TRBJ1-2 TRBV10-3 AISESGPTSGTGTRGYT
TRBJ2-1 TRBV7-2 ASSLDFSSSYNEQF
TRBJ2-7 TRBV6-5 ASSYGGGPYEQY
TRBJ2-4 TRBV2 ASSESGENIQY
TRBJ1-2 TRBV28 ASSLEPFNYGYT
TRBJ1-4 TRBV30 AWSPKTSTNEKLF
TRBJ1-4 TRBV6-5 ASSYTGLNEKLF
TRBJ1-4 TRBV3-1/TRBV3-2 ASSQVSGQDNEKLF
TRBJ2-1 TRBV6-5 ASRLASGSTNEQF
TRBJ1-5 TRBV7-8 ASSTRPEGRMVHQPQH
TRBJ1-4 TRBV6-2/TRBV6-3 ASSQGQLNEKLF
TRBJ2-7 TRBV7-9 ASSLVGGDHPSYEQY
TRBJ2-7 TRBV11-3 ASSPGLQIYEQY
TRBJ1-1 TRBV3-1/TRBV3-2 ASSQDVFRGQVAATEAF
TRBJ2-1 TRBV7-9 ASSLAGPLSPYNEQF
TRBJ2-7 TRBV7-6 ASSYMGQGGVNEQY
TRBJ1-2 TRBV12-5 ASAPGTGYGYGYT